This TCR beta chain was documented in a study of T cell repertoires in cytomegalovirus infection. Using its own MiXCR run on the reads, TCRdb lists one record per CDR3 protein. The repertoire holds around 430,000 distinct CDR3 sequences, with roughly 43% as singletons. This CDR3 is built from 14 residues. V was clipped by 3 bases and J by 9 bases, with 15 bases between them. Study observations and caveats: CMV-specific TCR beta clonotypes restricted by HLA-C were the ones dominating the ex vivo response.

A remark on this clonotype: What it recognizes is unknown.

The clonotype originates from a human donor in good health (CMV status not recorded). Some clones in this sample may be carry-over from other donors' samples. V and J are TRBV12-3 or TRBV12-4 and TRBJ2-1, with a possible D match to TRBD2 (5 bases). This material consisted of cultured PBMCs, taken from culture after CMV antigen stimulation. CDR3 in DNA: TGTGCCAGCAGTTTGCGGGCCTTACGAGCTGAGCAGTTCTTC. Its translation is CASSLRALRAEQFF.